This is a list of T cell receptor beta chains from one sample in a study of T-cell memory formation after mild COVID-19. TCRdb analysed the 5' RACE reads with MiXCR anew, one entry per CDR3 protein. The repertoire holds roughly 400,000 distinct CDR3 sequences, approximately 18% seen once, with about a fifth in the top ten. Sequences were obtained from PBMCs or a T cell subset sorted from them (not recorded which). The origin of the receptors is a man aged 18 to 29 who had mild COVID-19 (a few samples of this study predate the infection). Cell type and time point are not known. Each CDR3 is given with its conserved first and last residue. A D gene is named only where the DNA matches it firmly. Clone size is not always given. Where it is, it says once, few, many or a class for expanded clones.

CDR3 length,V gene,clone size,J gene,D gene,CDR3 DNA,CDR3 protein
14,TRBV6-6,.,TRBJ2-5,.,TGTGCCAGCAGTTACGGTATTCCTCTAGAGACCCAGTACTTC,CASSYGIPLETQYF
13,TRBV29-1,few,TRBJ2-3,.,TGCAGCGTTGCCCCTCAGGGCACAGATACGCAGTATTTT,CSVAPQGTDTQYF
16,TRBV25-1,once,TRBJ1-4,TRBD1,TGTGCCAGCAGTGAGCGCAAAAACAGGGGAGGTGAAAAACTGTTTTTT,CASSERKNRGGEKLFF
16,TRBV20-1,.,TRBJ2-5,TRBD2,TGCAGTGCTAGAGGTTCGATCGGGCGGGAGAAAGAGACCCAGTACTTC,CSARGSIGREKETQYF
15,TRBV3-1,.,TRBJ1-5,TRBD1,TGTGCCAGCAGCCAAGGACAGGGGATGGGTCAGCCCCAGCATTTT,CASSQGQGMGQPQHF
13,TRBV5-1,many,TRBJ2-1,.,TGCGCCAGCAGGAACAGACCCTACAATGAGCAGTTCTTC,CASRNRPYNEQFF
13,TRBV7-2,many,TRBJ1-2,TRBD1,TGTGCCAGCAGCGAGGACAGGGCCTATGGCTACACCTTC,CASSEDRAYGYTF
11,TRBV30,many,TRBJ1-2,TRBD1,TGTGCCTGGGACAGGGGATATGGCTACACCTTC,CAWDRGYGYTF
16,TRBV27,.,TRBJ1-6,.,TGTGCCAGCCGCCGACAGGCCGCCCCCTATAATTCACCCCTCCACTTT,CASRRQAAPYNSPLHF
14,TRBV5-1,few,TRBJ2-1,.,TGCGCCAGCAGCTTGGCGCCGCCCTCGTATGAGCAGTTCTTC,CASSLAPPSYEQFF
11,TRBV2,few,TRBJ2-1,.,TGTGCCAGCAGTGCAGGGGTTGAGCAGTTCTTC,CASSAGVEQFF
13,TRBV11-2,.,TRBJ2-2,.,TGTGCCAGCAGCCAAACGGGGGTCGGGGAGCTGTTTTTT,CASSQTGVGELFF
12,TRBV7-2,.,TRBJ1-2,.,TGTGCCAGCAGCTTACTGGGTCGAGGCTACACCTTC,CASSLLGRGYTF
16,TRBV27,few,TRBJ1-5,.,TGTGCCAGCAGTCCCTCCGAGGGGGAGCGGGGTCAGCCCCAGCATTTT,CASSPSEGERGQPQHF
15,TRBV7-9,few,TRBJ2-2,TRBD1,TGTGCCAGCAGCCCGGGACAGGGGGAAACCGGGGAGCTGTTTTTT,CASSPGQGETGELFF